The rows below give T cell receptor beta chains drawn from one sample of a study of cytomegalovirus exposure and HLA in healthy donors. Profiled with immunoSEQ multiplex PCR; TCRdb holds only in-frame clones, not every one. The sample yields approximately 130,000 clones, roughly 77% seen once. Sequences were obtained from PBMCs. The receptors shown here come from a middle-aged woman in good health and CMV-seropositive. Each CDR3 is given with its conserved first and last residue.

len: 13
v_gene: TRBV19
CDR3aa: CASSTLTGSEAFF

len: 14
v_gene: TRBV2
CDR3aa: CASSVDRGDTEAFF

len: 15
v_gene: TRBV7-2
CDR3aa: CASSGGTSGGDTQYF

len: 11
v_gene: TRBV20-1
CDR3aa: CSVQANQPQHF

len: 19
v_gene: TRBV5-1
CDR3aa: CASSLASRSSGSNTGELFF

len: 14
v_gene: TRBV25-1
CDR3aa: CASSGWGVNTEAFF

len: 11
v_gene: TRBV30
CDR3aa: CAYSQGEKLFF

len: 17
v_gene: TRBV4-2
CDR3aa: CASSATLGQTIRYGYTF

len: 19
v_gene: TRBV4-1
CDR3aa: CASSQGMDRGRLSVYEQYF

len: 15
v_gene: TRBV6-4
CDR3aa: CASSDSSGGADTQYF

len: 12
v_gene: TRBV28
CDR3aa: CASGNRVYGYTF

len: 14
v_gene: TRBV6-6
CDR3aa: CASSSNFYNSPLHF

len: 15
v_gene: TRBV7-9
CDR3aa: CASSLAQGLHQPQHF

len: 15
v_gene: TRBV9
CDR3aa: CASSVSPLDVREQYF

len: 15
v_gene: TRBV7-3
CDR3aa: CASSAGTAYNSPLHF

len: 15
v_gene: TRBV6-5
CDR3aa: CASSPGQGAVYGYTF

len: 14
v_gene: TRBV6-6
CDR3aa: CASSYTDRSYGYTF

len: 16
v_gene: TRBV4-3
CDR3aa: CASSHHGAGGVYEQYF

len: 14
v_gene: TRBV19
CDR3aa: CASSIQGVDQPQHF

len: 13
v_gene: TRBV6-5
CDR3aa: CASSRGGEGEQFF

len: 12
v_gene: TRBV7-9
CDR3aa: CASVPGGGELFF

len: 16
v_gene: TRBV5-6
CDR3aa: CASSPGLAGSYNEQFF

len: 14
v_gene: TRBV19
CDR3aa: CASSIGGKPNEQYF

len: 13
v_gene: TRBV7-2
CDR3aa: CASRTKQGYGYTF

len: 14
v_gene: TRBV19
CDR3aa: CASSEGGNTDTQYF

len: 13
v_gene: TRBV27
CDR3aa: CASSLFSDTEAFF

len: 14
v_gene: TRBV5-5
CDR3aa: CASNSDRVGLGYTF

len: 15
v_gene: TRBV19
CDR3aa: CASSIGQGSSEKLFF